This T cell receptor beta chain comes out of a study of beta chain features in type 1 diabetes (dated by TCRdb to 2016 to 2019). In terms of the full investigation: Patients and healthy donors did not differ in mean age, gender distribution, total cell number or subset yield. Across all samples, 107,917,701 sorted cells were examined, and cell number per subset correlated strongly with RNA yield. The study compared TCRB repertoires of sorted circulating CD4+ T cell subsets between recently diagnosed type 1 diabetes patients and matched healthy donors. Whereas all 28 donors provided naive and central memory subsets, regulatory and stem cell-like memory subsets were isolated from just 8 patients and roughly eight healthy donors. Points the paper makes about the study in general: Because the HLA sub-analyses included only small numbers of individuals, any influence of HLA type on TCRB rearrangement was left unresolved. PCR may preferentially amplify shorter templates, but because patient and control samples were amplified and corrected together, any resulting skew would affect both groups equally. Because cDNA was sequenced instead of genomic DNA, activated cells with high expression could be over-represented, although the groups did not differ in activation or CD3 levels. Fewer insertions and more nucleotide deletions at VDJ recombination sites were observed in patients with type 1 diabetes, implying thymic rearrangement abnormalities. Naive, central memory and regulatory TCRB repertoires appeared to be more similar among patients than among healthy donors. In all four CD4+ subsets, TCRB CDR3 length was moderately but significantly shorter in type 1 diabetes patients.

The CDR1 and CDR2 encoded by the germline V gene are SGDLS and YYNGEE. The CDR3 covers 15 residues, taking in both the cysteine and the phenylalanine. Kept here is only the CDR3 DNA, which spans 45 bases and is read in frame from base 1. V loses 4 bases at its end and J loses 4 bases; junction bases beyond the gene matches: 8. This clone was seen only a few times. Its binding antigen is unknown. Per-base quality was not reported, and no clone a single base away is much larger than it. The entire isolated RNA was reverse transcribed using the High Capacity cDNA Reverse Transcription Kit, and thus expressed TCRB transcripts were sequenced. Naive, central memory and regulatory T cell samples underwent deep immunoSEQ sequencing, averaging about 3.3 million total reads per sample. Sorted cells were lysed in RLT buffer, and RNA was extracted using DNase-treated RNeasy Micro or Mini kits according to cell number. To prevent cross-contamination, every cell subset was processed on its own, while patient and healthy donor samples were processed together. The immunoSEQ multiplex PCR was used to amplify TCRB sequences from cDNA, yielding 87-bp fragments that span the CDR3 region. Amplicons were sequenced on the Illumina HiSeq platform. The authors' pipeline ran thus. PCR bias was corrected computationally using synthetic template baselines, and reads within Hamming distance 2 were collapsed, with unmergeable singletons discarded. Reads were aligned against IMGT to assign V, D and J genes, CDR3 length and insertions or deletions at six rearrangement sites. Within each subset, clonotype counts were normalized to sorted cell number, after which true diversity and Gini coefficients were computed with the tcR R package. Repertoire sharing was quantified using the overlap coefficient calculated on TCRB nucleotide sequences. As a proxy for the pre-selection repertoire, out-of-frame TCRB sequences from naive cells were analyzed. TCRdb holds this immuneACCESS table with in-frame rearrangements only. Some clones are missing; in checked studies, unresolved V genes explain under half, and the rest has no known cause. The DNA gave D and trimming, while V, J and clone size come from that table. In this sample the table shows 200,000 to 300,000 clones, around 14% of which occur a single time. The ten largest clones represent just under 0.02% of the sample.

A single peripheral blood draw of around 0.11 L on average was collected from each donor into heparinised tubes. A BD FACSAria II was used to sort naive, central memory, regulatory and stem cell-like memory CD4+ T cells with a panel that included CD45RO, CCR7, CD25, CD127, CD95 and CD27. Purity was above 98% for every sorted population. PBMCs were isolated immediately by Lymphoprep density gradient centrifugation and stained directly without culture. So that batch effects would be minimized, each experiment stained and sorted samples in pairs, pairing one healthy donor with one patient. The chain uses TRBV9 and TRBJ2-3, with 8 central nucleotides matching TRBD1. The receptor was isolated from a man aged 25-45 years with type 1 diabetes. Sequencing input: naive CD4+ T cells from blood. The label giving this sample's cell subset or site can be read as: true naive CD4+ T cells. The bases read TGTGCCAGCAGCCTCCAGGGGGCCGGCGCAGATACGCAGTATTTT. Its translation reads: CASSLQGAGADTQYF.